This T cell receptor (beta chain) was retrieved from a study of early T cells in non-severe SARS-CoV-2 infection. About the study: Unsorted whole-blood RNA was sequenced in bulk, leaving chains unpaired.

Researchers tagged individual cDNA molecules with unique molecular identifiers. TCRdb fed the 5' RACE reads into MiXCR, producing one record per CDR3 protein. The table records roughly 70,000 distinct CDR3 sequences, approximately 12% of them present only once. This clonotype showed up many times. No antigen is known for it. CDR1 is DFQATT, CDR2 SNEGSKA, per germline (reference sequence). J was trimmed by 7 bases and V by 4 bases; bases with no gene match: 11. This CDR3 is built from 15 residues. Findings and limits, study-wide: CD4 and private specificities were missed by VDJdb matching, which favored anti-spike CD8 responses.

The receptor was derived from an adult who was a healthcare worker with PCR-confirmed SARS-CoV-2 infection or an uninfected control (not recorded which). The chain recombines TRBV20-1 with TRBJ2-1; 9 nucleotides agree with TRBD1. Sequencing used whole blood. CDR3 coding DNA: TGCAGTGCTACTCGACAGGGGGAGATCGGGAATGAGCAGTTCTTC. Translated, it gives CSATRQGEIGNEQFF.